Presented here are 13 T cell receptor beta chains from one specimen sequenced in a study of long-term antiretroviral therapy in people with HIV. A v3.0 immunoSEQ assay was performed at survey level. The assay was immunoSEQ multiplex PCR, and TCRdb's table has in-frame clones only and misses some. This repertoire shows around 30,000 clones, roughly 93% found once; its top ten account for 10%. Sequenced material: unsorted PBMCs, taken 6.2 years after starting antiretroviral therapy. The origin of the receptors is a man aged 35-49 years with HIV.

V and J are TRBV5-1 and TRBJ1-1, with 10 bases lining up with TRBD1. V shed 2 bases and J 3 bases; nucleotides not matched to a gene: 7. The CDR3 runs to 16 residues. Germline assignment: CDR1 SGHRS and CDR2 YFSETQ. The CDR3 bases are TGCGCCAGCAGCTTCGGACAGGGGGTGATAGACACTGAAGCTTTCTTT. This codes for CASSFGQGVIDTEAFF.

CDR3 nucleotide sequence: TGTGCCAGCAGGGGATGGGACGGGATCTCCTACGAGCAGTACTTC. Protein: CASRGWDGISYEQYF. The rearrangement uses TRBV28 and TRBJ2-7; D is perhaps TRBD1 or TRBD2 (5 bases each). Germline V gives CDR1 MDHEN, CDR2 SYDVKM. The CDR3 has 15 amino acids. V dropped 6 bases and J dropped 0 bases, with 15 bases sitting between them.

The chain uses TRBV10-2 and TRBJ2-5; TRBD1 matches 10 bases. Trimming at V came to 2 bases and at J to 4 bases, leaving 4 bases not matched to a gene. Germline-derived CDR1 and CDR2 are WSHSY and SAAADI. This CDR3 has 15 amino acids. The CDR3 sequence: CASSEPGDRGETQYF. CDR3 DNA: TGCGCCAGCAGTGAGCCCGGGGACAGGGGAGAGACCCAGTACTTC.

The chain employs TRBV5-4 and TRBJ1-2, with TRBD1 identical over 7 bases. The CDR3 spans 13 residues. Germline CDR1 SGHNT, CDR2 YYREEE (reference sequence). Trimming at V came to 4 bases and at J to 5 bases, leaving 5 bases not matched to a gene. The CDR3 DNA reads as TGTGCCAGCAGCCAAACAGGGGAGTATGGCTACACCTTC. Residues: CASSQTGEYGYTF.

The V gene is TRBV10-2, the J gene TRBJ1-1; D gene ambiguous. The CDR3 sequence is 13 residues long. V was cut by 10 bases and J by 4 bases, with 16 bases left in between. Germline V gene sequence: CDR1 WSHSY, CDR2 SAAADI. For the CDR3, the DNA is TGCGCCACCGCGCGGGAGGGCAGCACTGAAGCTTTCTTT. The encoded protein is CATAREGSTEAFF.

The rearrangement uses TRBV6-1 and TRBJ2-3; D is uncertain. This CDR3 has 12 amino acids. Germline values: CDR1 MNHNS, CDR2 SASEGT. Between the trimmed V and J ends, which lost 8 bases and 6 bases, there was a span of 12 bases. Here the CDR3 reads CASRRWSDTQYF. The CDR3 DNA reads TGTGCCAGCCGCCGTTGGTCGGATACGCAGTATTTT.

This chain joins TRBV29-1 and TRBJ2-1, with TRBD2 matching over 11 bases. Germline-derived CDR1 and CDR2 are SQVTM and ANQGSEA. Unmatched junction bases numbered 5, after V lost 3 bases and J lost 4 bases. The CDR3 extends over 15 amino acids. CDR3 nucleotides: TGCAGCGTTGATCCGGGACTAGCGGCATACAATGAGCAGTTCTTC. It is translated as CSVDPGLAAYNEQFF.

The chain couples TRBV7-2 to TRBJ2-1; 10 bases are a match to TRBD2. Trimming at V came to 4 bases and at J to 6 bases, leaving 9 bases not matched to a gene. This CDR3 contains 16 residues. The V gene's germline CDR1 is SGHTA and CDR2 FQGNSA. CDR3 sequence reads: CASSYTRASGGNEQFF. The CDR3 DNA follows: TGTGCCAGCAGCTACACACGGGCTAGCGGGGGCAATGAGCAGTTCTTC.

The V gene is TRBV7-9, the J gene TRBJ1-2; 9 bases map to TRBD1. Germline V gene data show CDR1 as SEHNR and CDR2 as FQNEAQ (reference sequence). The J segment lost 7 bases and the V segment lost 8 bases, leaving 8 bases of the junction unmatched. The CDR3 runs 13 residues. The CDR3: CASPLTGGSGYTF. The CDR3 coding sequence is TGTGCCAGCCCATTGACAGGGGGGTCTGGCTACACCTTC.

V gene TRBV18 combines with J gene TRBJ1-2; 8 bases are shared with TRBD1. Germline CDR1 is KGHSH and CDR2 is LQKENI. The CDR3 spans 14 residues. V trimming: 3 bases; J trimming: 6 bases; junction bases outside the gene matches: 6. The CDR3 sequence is CASSPGTGGDGYTF. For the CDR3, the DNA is TGTGCCAGCTCACCCGGGACAGGAGGAGATGGCTACACCTTC.

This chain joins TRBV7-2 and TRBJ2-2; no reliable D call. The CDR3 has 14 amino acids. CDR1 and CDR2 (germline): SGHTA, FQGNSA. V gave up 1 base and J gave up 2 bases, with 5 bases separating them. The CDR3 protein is CASSLVANTGELFF. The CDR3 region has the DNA TGTGCCAGCAGCTTAGTAGCTAACACCGGGGAGCTGTTTTTT.

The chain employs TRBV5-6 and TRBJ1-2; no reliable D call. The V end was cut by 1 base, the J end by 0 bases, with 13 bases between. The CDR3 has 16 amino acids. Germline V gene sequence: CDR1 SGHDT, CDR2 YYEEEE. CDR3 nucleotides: TGTGCCAGCAGCTTGAATACCGGGAAAGCTAACTATGGCTACACCTTC. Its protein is CASSLNTGKANYGYTF.

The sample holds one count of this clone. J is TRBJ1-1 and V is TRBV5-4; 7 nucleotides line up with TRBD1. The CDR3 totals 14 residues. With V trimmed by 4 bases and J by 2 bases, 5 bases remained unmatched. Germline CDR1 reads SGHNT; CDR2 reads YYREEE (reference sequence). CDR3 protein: CASSLGTENTEAFF. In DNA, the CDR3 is TGTGCCAGCAGCCTCGGGACAGAAAACACTGAAGCTTTCTTT. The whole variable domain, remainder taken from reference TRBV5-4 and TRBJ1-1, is ETGVTQSPTHLIKTRGQQVTLRCSSQSGHNTVSWYQQALGQGPQFIFQYYREEENGRGNFPPRFSGLQFPNYSSELNVNALELDDSALYLCASSLGTENTEAFFGQGTRLTVV.